The T cell receptor (beta chain) under discussion was sequenced for a study of cytotoxic CD8 clonotypes in ibrutinib-treated CLL. Assay: immunoSEQ multiplex PCR; the TCRdb copy retains only in-frame clones and omits some. The sample includes roughly 220,000 clones, over 65% of them seen just once. This CDR3 is built from 16 residues. V was cut by 3 bases and J by 0 bases, with 15 bases left in between. Germline CDR1 is MDHEN and CDR2 is SYDVKM. Study outcomes and limitations: With treatment, public clonotypes, which were uncommon, either contracted or remained stable. The clonality went up when patients responded to ibrutinib and dropped back toward baseline at progression.

With regard to this clone: Its specificity is unknown.

This TCR was sampled from a human donor with chronic lymphocytic leukemia. The starting material was PBMCs, obtained after 12 months of ibrutinib treatment. This chain joins TRBV28 and TRBJ2-7, with D unclear. CDR3 region: CASSFIGQIPSYEQYF. The CDR3 DNA sequence: TGTGCCAGCAGTTTTATCGGGCAGATACCCTCCTACGAGCAGTACTTC.